This T cell receptor beta chain was captured in a study of blood T cell repertoires in COVID-19. The CDR3 has 14 amino acids. The V gene lost 0 bases and the J gene lost 7 bases, with 9 bases spanning the gap. The V gene's germline CDR1 is MNHEY and CDR2 SVGAGI. Authors' analysis steps: Reference gene primers were amplified, and this amplification served to estimate nucleated cell counts. Clones were read by immunoSEQ multiplex PCR, and TCRdb kept only the in-frame ones, dropping some. The D gene and trimming were derived from the DNA, and the V and J assignments and clone size from that table. This repertoire shows some 97,000 clones, 90% found once; its top ten account for 4.5% to 5.5%.

The chain carries TRBV6-5 and TRBJ1-4; TRBD1 might be the D (5 bases). Source material: peripheral blood. The clonotype was recovered from a man in his fifties or sixties with acute or convalescent COVID-19. CDR3 in DNA: TGTGCCAGCAGTTACTCCCGACAGCCTGAAAAACTGTTTTTT. Translated: CASSYSRQPEKLFF.